Listed here are 7 T cell receptor beta chains from one sample, sequenced in a study of breast tumors, draining lymph nodes, adjacent tissues. TCRdb processed the multiplex PCR reads anew with MiXCR; each CDR3 protein has one entry. The table has more than 250,000 distinct CDR3 sequences, 30% seen once. Axillary draining lymph nodes of breast cancer patients supplied the node samples. Sequencing was carried out using axillary lymph node tissue. The receptor set was obtained from a female donor with breast cancer. Some clones in this sample may be carry-over from other donors' samples.

This clonotype was seen a handful of times. V is TRBV28 and J is TRBJ2-3; 7 positions agree with TRBD1. The CDR3 consists of 14 residues. Unmatched junction bases numbered 8, after V lost 6 bases and J lost 5 bases. Germline-derived CDR1 and CDR2 are MDHEN and SYDVKM. The chain's CDR3 is CASRGQLAVDTQYF. For the CDR3, the DNA is TGTGCCAGCAGGGGACAGTTAGCCGTAGATACGCAGTATTTT.

Comments on this clonotype: The CDR3 does not end in the conserved phenylalanine or tryptophan, so this is likely a read error. The chain joins TRBV6-5 to TRBJ1-2, with D perhaps matching TRBD1 (6 bases). The CDR3 loop spans 15 amino acids. Trimming removed 6 bases from V and 4 bases from J, with 18 bases in between. The V gene's germline CDR1 is MNHEY and CDR2 SVGAGI. The CDR3 bases are TGTGCCAGCAGACAACCGATTGGGGGCAGCTATGGCTACACCCTC. Translating gives CASRQPIGGSYGYTL.

The chain combines TRBV9 with TRBJ1-2, with D uncertain. The CDR3 is 19 residues long. V lost 5 bases and J 4 bases, leaving 30 bases between the germline ends. CDR1 and CDR2 from the germline V gene are SGDLS and YYNGEE. CDR3 residues: CASSSPREGGKRSSYGYTF. Here the CDR3 DNA reads TGTGCCAGCAGTTCTCCTCGGGAGGGCGGGAAAAGATCGAGCTATGGCTACACCTTC.

This clonotype was observed at least ten times. The J gene is TRBJ2-2, the V gene TRBV9; 7 bases map to TRBD1. Trimming took 0 bases from V and 6 from J; bases not matched to a gene: 8. Looked up from germline, CDR1 is SGDLS and CDR2 is YYNGEE. The CDR3 length is 16 residues. The CDR3 protein is CASSVGGTVLPGELFF. The CDR3 DNA follows: TGTGCCAGCAGCGTAGGAGGGACAGTGCTTCCCGGGGAGCTGTTTTTT.

This clonotype has a count of ten or more. This rearrangement joins TRBV20-1 to TRBJ1-6; maybe TRBD1 (6 bases). Per the germline V gene, CDR1 is DFQATT and CDR2 is SNEGSKA (reference sequence). Trimming stripped 2 bases from V and 5 bases from J, with 10 bases between. The length of the CDR3 is 14 residues. CDR3 bases: TGCAGTGCTAGACCCGGGACAAATAATTCACCCCTCCACTTT. It encodes CSARPGTNNSPLHF.

This chain joins TRBV20-1 and TRBJ2-1; 8 nucleotides line up with TRBD1. With V trimmed by 0 bases and J by 6 bases, 7 bases remained unmatched. Germline loops: CDR1 DFQATT, CDR2 SNEGSKA (reference sequence). The CDR3 loop spans 15 amino acids. CDR3 region: CSARDGQGAPNEQFF. CDR3 in DNA: TGCAGTGCTAGAGATGGGCAGGGGGCGCCCAATGAGCAGTTCTTC.

This clonotype has at least ten counts. The chain carries TRBV19 and TRBJ2-1; 13 bases fit TRBD2. The germline gives CDR1 LNHDA, CDR2 SQIVND (reference sequence). The V gene end was trimmed by 7 bases and the J gene end by 9 bases; junction bases not matched to a gene: 6. The length of the CDR3 is 14 residues. In DNA, the CDR3 is TGTGCCAGTACAGGACTAGCGGGAGTGAGTGAGCAGTTCTTC. This translates into CASTGLAGVSEQFF. Drawing the rest from reference TRBV19 and TRBJ2-1, the complete variable domain is DGGITQSPKYLFRKEGQNVTLSCEQNLNHDAMYWYRQDPGQGLRLIYYSQIVNDFQKGDIAEGYSVSREKKESFPLTVTSAQKNPTAFYLCASTGLAGVSEQFFGPGTRLTVL.